These 6 T cell receptor beta chains were sequenced from one sample in a study of tumor-infiltrating lymphocytes in oesophageal squamous cell carcinoma. One entry per CDR3 protein results from TCRdb running MiXCR on the PCR reads. Of about 24,000 distinct CDR3 sequences listed, around 38% were seen once; the top ten hold 20% to 25%. Sequenced input: esophageal tumor tissue. The receptors here all came from a male donor with esophageal squamous cell carcinoma.

This clonotype is large. One junction end does not reproduce the germline sequence, and a read error may be involved. V gene TRBV7-7 combines with J gene TRBJ2-5; TRBD2 matches at 12 bases. This CDR3 is 18 amino acids long. Per germline, CDR1 SSHAT and CDR2 FNYEAQ (reference sequence). As DNA, the CDR3 is TGTGCTAGCAGCTTAGCGGGGCTAGCGGGGGGGCCCAGAGAGACCCAGTACTTC. Translating it yields CASSLAGLAGGPRETQYF.

To note about this clonotype: Without the conserved terminal phenylalanine or tryptophan, this CDR3 likely stems from a read error. The DNA is left out, because the CDR3 cannot be placed on it with certainty; the CDR3 is given as TCRdb lists it. The V and J genes are TRBV10-2 and TRBJ2-7. The CDR3 is 16 residues long, counting both termini. CDR1 and CDR2 from the germline V gene are WSHSY and SAAADI. The CDR3 protein is CASSKGFLGYGYTFGS.

This clonotype was seen repeatedly, ten times or more. The chain uses TRBV11-3 and TRBJ1-1, with D maybe TRBD1 (6 bases). Trimming left V 5 bases short and J 3 bases short, with 13 bases between. CDR3 size: 14 residues. The germline V gene has CDR1 SGHNT and CDR2 YENEEA. CDR3 in amino acids: CASSSPQGHTEAFF. The CDR3 DNA follows: TGTGCCAGCAGCAGCCCTCAGGGGCACACTGAAGCTTTCTTT.

The chain has TRBV5-4 and TRBJ2-3; D is uncertain. Germline-derived CDR1 and CDR2 are SGHNT and YYREEE (reference sequence). V shed 1 base and J shed 2 bases, with 8 bases lying between them. CDR3 length: 14 residues. The CDR3 region has the DNA TGTGCCAGCAGCTTGTCGCCCCTCACAGATACGCAGTATTTT. It yields the protein CASSLSPLTDTQYF.

The table lists this clonotype with a few counts. Likely a read error: the CDR3 ends without its conserved phenylalanine or tryptophan. The limits of the CDR3 on the DNA are not certain, so only TCRdb's listed CDR3 is given. The chain employs TRBV7-2 and TRBJ2-5. The CDR3 is 8 amino acids in total, end residues counted. Germline CDR1 and CDR2: SGHTA and FQGNSA. CDR3 sequence: CASSFPVG.

This clonotype has at least ten counts. The CDR3 spells CASSPLTAENEKLFF. The CDR3 DNA is TGTGCCAGCAGCCCCCTGACAGCGGAGAATGAAAAACTGTTTTTT. The chain joins TRBV7-8 to TRBJ1-4; a possible D gene is TRBD1 (5 bases). V was clipped by 5 bases and J by 5 bases, with 15 bases between them. The CDR3 is 15 amino acids. Germline CDR1 reads SGHVS; CDR2 reads FQNEAQ. Drawing the rest from reference TRBV7-8 and TRBJ1-4, the complete variable domain is GAGVSQSPRYKVAKRGQDVALRCDPISGHVSLFWYQQALGQGPEFLTYFQNEAQLDKSGLPSDRFFAERPEGSVSTLKIQRTQQEDSAVYLCASSPLTAENEKLFFGSGTQLSVL.